The T cell receptor beta chain described here comes from a study of T cell repertoires in cytomegalovirus infection. Looking at the study overall: Carrying CMV and the relevant HLA type showed in public TCR beta signatures.

This clonotype was observed many times. Its antigen is not identified. TCRdb used MiXCR to reprocess the reads, holding one entry per CDR3 protein. The sample holds 150,000 to 200,000 distinct CDR3 sequences; 28% are singletons and the top ten take 31%. Whole-study results and caveats: Carriers of CMV and the relevant HLA type were discriminated by public TCR beta frequency. Ex vivo responses were dominated by HLA-C-restricted CMV-specific TCR beta clonotypes.

CDR1 is MNHEY, CDR2 SVGAGI, per germline. The CDR3 is 18 amino acids. V lost 2 bases and J 4 bases, leaving 23 bases between the germline ends. The sequence derives from a human donor in good health (CMV status not recorded). Some clones in this sample may be carry-over from other donors' samples. This sequence joins TRBV6-5 and TRBJ1-1; D not certain. The sample consisted of PBMCs. This chain's CDR3 is CASSYGTGGNLGGTEAFF. CDR3 DNA sequence: TGTGCCAGCAGTTACGGAACGGGAGGAAACCTAGGTGGCACTGAAGCTTTCTTT.